Each of the 16 T cell receptor beta chains below was sequenced from the same sample in a study of cytomegalovirus exposure and HLA in healthy donors. The PCR contained 60 Vbeta and 13 Jbeta primers. Only in-frame clones appear in the TCRdb table, and some are missing; sequencing was by immunoSEQ multiplex PCR. In the table there are 100,000 or so clones, approximately 60% of which are singletons. The sample consisted of PBMCs. These receptors all come from a woman aged 25-40 years in good health and CMV-seropositive.

In this sample, this clone turned up a few times. This sequence joins TRBV21-1 and TRBJ1-1; the table's D gene call, TRBD1, was not cross checked with the DNA. TRBV21-1 is reported as a pseudogene. CDR3 length: 15 residues. The CDR3 loop is CASSKGGSLNTEAFF. CDR3 nucleotide sequence: TGTGCCAGCAGCAAAGGGGGCAGCCTGAACACTGAAGCTTTCTTT.

This chain connects TRBV30 to TRBJ1-2; the match to TRBD1 covers 7 bases. Unmatched junction bases numbered 3, after V lost 4 bases and J lost 1 base. The length of the CDR3 is 13 residues. Germline CDR1 and CDR2: GTSNPN and SVGIG (reference sequence). CDR3 nucleotide sequence: TGTGCCTGGAATACAGGGGTTAACTATGGCTACACCTTC. It codes for CAWNTGVNYGYTF.

The sample holds a few counts of this clone. V usage is TRBV6-5 and J usage is TRBJ1-6; perhaps TRBD1 as D (5 bases). The V end was cut by 8 bases, the J end by 7 bases, with 12 bases between. The CDR3 spans 13 residues. Per the germline V gene, CDR1 is MNHEY and CDR2 is SVGAGI. The CDR3 sequence: CASGVGVNSPLHF. Written as DNA, the CDR3 is TGTGCCAGCGGCGTAGGGGTAAATTCACCCCTCCACTTT.

This clone has just a few counts. Written as DNA, the CDR3 is TGTGCCAGCCTATCCTCGTCTGTCGGGGGCTCCTACGAGCAGTACTTC. This sequence encodes CASLSSSVGGSYEQYF. The chain is built from TRBV2 and TRBJ2-7, with a possible D match to TRBD2 (6 bases). V lost 8 bases and J lost 0, with 20 bases in between. The CDR3 consists of 16 residues. Germline lookup yields CDR1 SNHLY and CDR2 FYNNEI.

The chain recombines TRBV30 with TRBJ2-7, with 7 nucleotides matching TRBD1. Germline CDR1 is GTSNPN and CDR2 is SVGIG (reference sequence). The CDR3 runs 13 residues. Trimming removed 5 bases from V and 3 bases from J; junction bases left unmatched: 7. The CDR3 DNA follows: TGTGCCTGGGACCGACAGGGTGGCTACGAGCAGTACTTC. It codes for CAWDRQGGYEQYF. The whole variable domain, remainder taken from reference TRBV30 and TRBJ2-7, is SQTIHQWPATLVQPVGSPLSLECTVEGTSNPNLYWYRQAAGRGLQLLFYSVGIGQISSEVPQNLSASRPQDRQFILSSKKLLLSDSGFYLCAWDRQGGYEQYFGPGTRLTVT.

The CDR3: CASSFPGDNEQFF. CDR3 nucleotides: TGTGCCAGCAGCTTTCCTGGAGACAATGAGCAGTTCTTC. The chain couples TRBV11-1 to TRBJ2-1; no firm D call. This CDR3 has 13 amino acids. Germline V CDR1 and CDR2: SGHAT, FQDESV (reference sequence). Trimming removed 3 bases at V and 5 bases at J, with 8 bases between. The whole variable domain, filled in from reference TRBV11-1 and TRBJ2-1, reads EAEVAQSPRYKITEKSQAVAFWCDPISGHATLYWYRQILGQGPELLVQFQDESVVDDSQLPKDRFSAERLKGVDSTLKIQPAELGDSAMYLCASSFPGDNEQFFGPGTRLTVL.

The chain combines TRBV28 with TRBJ2-7; weak D call: TRBD2 (6 bases). Germline lookup yields CDR1 MDHEN and CDR2 SYDVKM. The CDR3 is 13 residues long. The V gene lost 3 bases and the J gene lost 7 bases, with 13 bases spanning the gap. CDR3 sequence: CASSFLRAGEQYF. The CDR3 bases are TGTGCCAGCAGTTTTCTTCGGGCGGGGGAGCAGTACTTC.

The chain has TRBV19 and TRBJ2-3; TRBD2 agrees at 8 bases. CDR3 length: 19 amino acids. V was pared by 4 bases and J by 2 bases, with 17 bases of the junction left unmatched. Per the germline V gene, CDR1 is LNHDA and CDR2 is SQIVND (reference sequence). CDR3 amino acids: CASSTDFGGAGGLTDTQYF. In DNA, the CDR3 is TGTGCCAGTAGTACGGACTTCGGCGGGGCGGGGGGCCTCACAGATACGCAGTATTTT. Drawing the rest from reference TRBV19 and TRBJ2-3, the complete variable domain is DGGITQSPKYLFRKEGQNVTLSCEQNLNHDAMYWYRQDPGQGLRLIYYSQIVNDFQKGDIAEGYSVSREKKESFPLTVTSAQKNPTAFYLCASSTDFGGAGGLTDTQYFGPGTRLTVL.

This chain uses TRBV7-9 with TRBJ2-3; D gene ambiguous. CDR3 length: 15 amino acids. Germline CDR1 is SEHNR and CDR2 is FQNEAQ (reference sequence). Trimming left V 1 base short and J 5 bases short, with 13 bases between. The CDR3 nucleotides are TGTGCCAGCAGCTTAGGGAGCCTCCCTGGAGATACGCAGTATTTT. This sequence encodes CASSLGSLPGDTQYF.

V gene TRBV27 combines with J gene TRBJ2-7; 7 bases are a match to TRBD1. J gave up 6 bases and V 2 bases, and 10 bases lay outside the gene matches. CDR1 is MNHEY, CDR2 SMNVEV, per germline (reference sequence). This CDR3 spans 15 amino acids. For the CDR3, the DNA is TGTGCCAGCAGTTTAGGTTACGGACAGGTGTCCGAGCAGTACTTC. Translation: CASSLGYGQVSEQYF.

The chain has TRBV7-9 and TRBJ2-1; 12 positions agree with TRBD2. Germline values: CDR1 SEHNR, CDR2 FQNEAQ (reference sequence). The CDR3 runs to 16 residues. Unmatched junction bases numbered 7, after V lost 5 bases and J lost 5 bases. CDR3 region: CASSGRLAGANNEQFF. The CDR3 region has the DNA TGTGCCAGCAGCGGACGACTAGCGGGAGCAAACAATGAGCAGTTCTTC.

V usage is TRBV28 and J usage is TRBJ1-5, with TRBD1 matching over 7 bases. Germline CDR1 MDHEN, CDR2 SYDVKM. Trimming took 5 bases from V and 4 from J; bases not matched to a gene: 8. The length of the CDR3 is 15 residues. This CDR3 is CASSPQGMLNQPQHF. The CDR3 region has the DNA TGTGCCAGCAGTCCACAGGGGATGTTGAATCAGCCCCAGCATTTT.

The V call is TRBV23-1, the J call TRBJ2-2; 7 positions match TRBD1. TRBV23-1 is placed among ORFs of uncertain function. Unmatched junction bases numbered 8, after V lost 4 bases and J lost 6 bases. The CDR3 runs 15 residues. The CDR3 region has the DNA TGCGCCAGCAGTCTGAGGGACAGAGGGGCCGGGGAGCTGTTTTTT. Protein sequence: CASSLRDRGAGELFF.

This chain uses TRBV9 with TRBJ1-1; D is possibly TRBD1 (6 bases). Germline CDR1 is SGDLS and CDR2 is YYNGEE. The CDR3 has 15 amino acids. The ends were cut back, 0 bases at V and 1 base at J, with 10 bases in the middle. The DNA for the CDR3 is TGTGCCAGCAGCGTAGGGGGGACAAGGAACACTGAAGCTTTCTTT. Protein product: CASSVGGTRNTEAFF.

The V gene is TRBV28, the J gene TRBJ2-7; possible D gene TRBD2, 5 bases. The V end lost 2 bases, the J end lost 7 bases, and 15 bases lay between the germline ends. CDR1 MDHEN and CDR2 SYDVKM come from the germline V gene. The CDR3 has 14 amino acids. The CDR3, as DNA: TGTGCCAGCAGTTTACTTTCTCTTGGGGAGGAGCAGTACTTC. Translation gives CASSLLSLGEEQYF.

The chain couples TRBV14 to TRBJ1-1, with 7 bases that match TRBD1. Germline-derived CDR1 and CDR2 are SGHDN and FVKESK. V lost 1 base to trimming and J lost 3 bases; unmatched junction nucleotides: 5. This CDR3 is built from 15 residues. The CDR3: CASSQADRWDTEAFF. CDR3 sequence (DNA): TGTGCCAGCAGCCAAGCGGACAGGTGGGACACTGAAGCTTTCTTT.